These 31 T cell receptor beta chains were sequenced from one sample in a study of T-cell reconstitution after alpha-beta-depleted transplantation in children. A TCRbeta library incorporating unique molecular identifiers was prepared. MiXCR was run by TCRdb on the PCR reads, yielding one entry per CDR3 protein. The sample has 600,000 to 700,000 distinct CDR3 sequences; about 15% are singletons. This specimen was PBMCs from the stem cell graft donor, taken from the stem cell graft. The source of these receptors is a human donor who donated a stem cell graft to a child with acute myeloid leukemia.

A few counts support this clonotype. The V gene is TRBV20-1, the J gene TRBJ1-5; possible D gene TRBD1, 5 bases. Looked up from germline, CDR1 is DFQATT and CDR2 is SNEGSKA (reference sequence). V lost 5 bases and J 7 bases, leaving 24 bases between the germline ends. This CDR3 contains 16 residues. The CDR3 protein is CSALRPGPHRIQPQHF. The DNA of the CDR3 is TGCAGTGCTCTTAGGCCAGGGCCCCATAGGATCCAGCCCCAGCATTTT.

This clonotype was recorded many times. The J gene is TRBJ2-5, the V gene TRBV7-2, with 11 bases identical to TRBD1. The CDR3 is 14 amino acids. Looked up from germline, CDR1 is SGHTA and CDR2 is FQGNSA. V was pared by 6 bases and J by 2 bases, with 2 bases of the junction left unmatched. In DNA form, the CDR3 reads TGTGCCAGCAGTCGGGACAGGGGGCAAGAGACCCAGTACTTC. Its translation is CASSRDRGQETQYF.

With respect to this clonotype: A much larger clone differs by one base, so this may be a read error. This likely comes from a read error, as the CDR3 has no conserved phenylalanine or tryptophan at its end. The chain links TRBV10-3 to TRBJ1-1, with 10 positions matching TRBD1. J was trimmed by 3 bases and V by 2 bases; bases with no gene match: 3. The CDR3 has 15 residues. CDR1 and CDR2 from the germline V gene are ENHRY and SYGVKD. CDR3 DNA: TGTGCCATCAGTGAGAGCGGACAGGGGGACACTGAAGCTTTCTGT. It is translated as CAISESGQGDTEAFC.

The genes are TRBV20-1 and TRBJ2-5, with D perhaps TRBD1 or TRBD2 (6 bases each). There are 12 residues in the CDR3. Between the trimmed V and J ends, which lost 7 bases and 4 bases, there was a span of 13 bases. Per germline, CDR1 DFQATT and CDR2 SNEGSKA (reference sequence). CDR3 protein: CSGWGAGETQYF. The CDR3 DNA follows: TGCAGTGGTTGGGGGGCAGGAGAGACCCAGTACTTC.

A word on this clonotype: Given a much more abundant clone one base away, this may be a read error. V and J are TRBV10-3 and TRBJ2-7, with a possible D match to TRBD1 (5 bases). The CDR3 consists of 14 residues. Germline V gene data show CDR1 as ENHRY and CDR2 as SYGVKD. Between the trimmed V and J ends, which lost 0 bases and 2 bases, there was a span of 8 bases. In DNA, the CDR3 is TGTGCCATCAGTGAGTCGACAGTAACCTACGAGCAGTACTTC. Translating it yields CAISESTVTYEQYF.

This clonotype was found a few times. The genes are TRBV12-3 or TRBV12-4 and TRBJ2-1, with 10 bases aligning to TRBD1. Trimming removed 5 bases from V and 9 bases from J; junction bases left unmatched: 10. The CDR3 is 15 residues long. The CDR3 DNA follows: TGTGCCAGCAGTCTGGGACAGGGGATTTTGGGTGAGCAGTTCTTC. Its translation is CASSLGQGILGEQFF.

The chain carries TRBV5-6 and TRBJ2-2; TRBD2 matches at 12 bases. Germline V gene sequence: CDR1 SGHDT, CDR2 YYEEEE. CDR3 length: 15 amino acids. V lost 8 bases and J lost 7; bases outside the gene matches: 9. The CDR3 reads CARGGGLAGNGELFF. CDR3 DNA sequence: TGTGCCAGGGGCGGCGGACTAGCGGGGAACGGGGAGCTGTTTTTT. Full variable domain (remainder filled in from reference TRBV5-6 and TRBJ2-2): DAGVTQSPTHLIKTRGQQVTLRCSPKSGHDTVSWYQQALGQGPQFIFQYYEEEERQRGNFPDRFSGHQFPNYSSELNVNALLLGDSALYLCARGGGLAGNGELFFGEGSRLTVL.

Comment on this clonotype: Being one base from a much bigger clone, this may be a read error. The gene calls are TRBV20-1 and TRBJ2-5; no reliable D call. Per germline, CDR1 DFQATT and CDR2 SNEGSKA (reference sequence). The CDR3 runs to 11 residues. CDR3 nucleotides: TGCAGTGCTTCTCCTGAAGAGACCCATTACTTC. Encoded protein: CSASPEETHYF.

This clonotype has a count of ten or more. This chain joins TRBV29-1 and TRBJ2-4; D is unclear. Germline CDR1 reads SQVTM; CDR2 reads ANQGSEA. The CDR3 contains 14 residues. Trimming took 7 bases from V and 0 from J, leaving 13 bases between them. The CDR3 protein is CSAKVAEAKNIQYF. The CDR3 region has the DNA TGCAGCGCCAAGGTGGCCGAAGCCAAAAACATTCAGTACTTC. The variable domain in full, with the rest retrieved from reference TRBV29-1 and TRBJ2-4, is SAVISQKPSRDICQRGTSLTIQCQVDSQVTMMFWYRQQPGQSLTLIATANQGSEATYESGFVIDKFPISRPNLTFSTLTVSNMSPEDSSIYLCSAKVAEAKNIQYFGAGTRLSVL.

Ten or more counts support this clonotype. The V call is TRBV7-3, the J call TRBJ2-7; D gene unclear. The CDR3 length is 15 residues. V lost 2 bases, J lost 0 bases, and 11 bases lay in between. CDR1 SGHTA and CDR2 FQGTGA come from the germline V gene. The CDR3 sequence is CASSLGDGPSYEQYF. DNA for the CDR3: TGTGCCAGCAGCTTAGGTGACGGACCCTCCTACGAGCAGTACTTC. Full variable domain (missing parts from reference TRBV7-3 and TRBJ2-7): GAGVSQTPSNKVTEKGKYVELRCDPISGHTALYWYRQSLGQGPEFLIYFQGTGAADDSGLPNDRFFAVRPEGSVSTLKIQRTERGDSAVYLCASSLGDGPSYEQYFGPGTRLTVT.

This clonotype was detected only a few times. J is TRBJ2-2 and V is TRBV9; tentatively, D is TRBD1 (6 bases). The CDR3 totals 16 residues. V was trimmed by 3 bases and J by 1 base, leaving 13 bases between them. The germline CDR1 and CDR2 sequences are SGDLS and YYNGEE. Written as DNA, the CDR3 is TGTGCCAGCAGCGATCCCGGGACAAAGAACACCGGGGAGCTGTTTTTT. Translating it yields CASSDPGTKNTGELFF.

This clonotype was counted only a few times. The chain combines TRBV20-1 with TRBJ1-6; D is unclear. This CDR3 has 15 residues. Trimming left V 3 bases short and J 0 bases short, with 9 bases between. CDR1 is DFQATT, CDR2 SNEGSKA, per germline (reference sequence). CDR3 protein: CSASGVYSYNSPLHF. The CDR3 DNA reads TGCAGTGCTAGTGGTGTGTACTCCTATAATTCACCCCTCCACTTT.

This clonotype was seen more than once but under ten times. V gene TRBV12-3 or TRBV12-4 combines with J gene TRBJ2-2; D is unclear. The CDR3 has 13 amino acids. V lost 7 bases and J 3 bases, leaving 9 bases between the germline ends. In nucleotides, the CDR3 is TGTGCCAGCACCCCGGAAGACACCGGGGAGCTGTTTTTT. Translating gives CASTPEDTGELFF.

This clonotype appeared many times. This sequence joins TRBV29-1 and TRBJ1-1; TRBD1 agrees at 8 bases. Trimming took 5 bases from V and 1 from J; bases not matched to a gene: 6. Germline V CDR1 and CDR2: SQVTM, ANQGSEA. The CDR3 has 14 amino acids. CDR3 sequence (DNA): TGCAGCGTTATTGAGACAGGGGAGAACACTGAAGCTTTCTTT. Translation: CSVIETGENTEAFF.

There are many counts of this clonotype. The rearrangement links TRBV4-3 to TRBJ2-3; D call uncertain. CDR3 length equals 16 residues. Germline V lookup: CDR1 LGHNA, CDR2 YSLEER. With 3 bases removed from V and 0 bases from J, the gap between germline ends came to 13 bases. The CDR3 is CASSQGKLGSTDTQYF. The CDR3 nucleotides read TGCGCCAGCAGCCAGGGAAAGTTAGGGAGCACAGATACGCAGTATTTT.

In this sample, this clonotype turned up many times. V is TRBV20-1 and J is TRBJ2-5; 7 bases line up with TRBD1. The CDR3 runs to 14 residues. Germline V gene data show CDR1 as DFQATT and CDR2 as SNEGSKA (reference sequence). The trim removed 0 bases at V and 5 bases at J, leaving 6 bases unmatched. The CDR3 DNA follows: TGCAGTGCTAGAGATTACAGGGGTGCGGAGACCCAGTACTTC. Residues: CSARDYRGAETQYF.

This clonotype occurred a few times. CDR3 loop: CASSVKGSSGGAIGTQYF. CDR3 nucleotides: TGTGCCAGCAGCGTAAAGGGATCTAGCGGGGGGGCCATCGGTACGCAGTATTTT. The rearrangement uses TRBV7-8 and TRBJ2-3, with 12 positions matching TRBD2. V shed 5 bases and J 8 bases; nucleotides not matched to a gene: 17. Germline V gene sequence: CDR1 SGHVS, CDR2 FQNEAQ. CDR3 length: 18 amino acids. Based on the CDR3 plus reference TRBV7-8 and TRBJ2-3, the full variable domain is GAGVSQSPRYKVAKRGQDVALRCDPISGHVSLFWYQQALGQGPEFLTYFQNEAQLDKSGLPSDRFFAERPEGSVSTLKIQRTQQEDSAVYLCASSVKGSSGGAIGTQYFGPGTRLTVL.

This clonotype was observed at least ten times. The chain carries TRBV4-3 and TRBJ2-7; D is undetermined. V was clipped by 0 bases and J by 0 bases, with 12 bases between them. The CDR3 runs 16 residues. The germline gives CDR1 LGHNA, CDR2 YSLEER. DNA of the CDR3: TGCGCCAGCAGCCAAGAAATGGGCCTCCTCTCCTACGAGCAGTACTTC. Its protein is CASSQEMGLLSYEQYF.

The rearrangement uses TRBV7-2 and TRBJ2-5; maybe TRBD1 (5 bases). CDR3 length: 13 amino acids. Looked up from germline, CDR1 is SGHTA and CDR2 is FQGNSA. The ends were cut back, 4 bases at V and 5 bases at J, with 11 bases in the middle. The DNA for the CDR3 is TGTGCCAGCAGCTCGACAGTTCGGGAGACCCAGTACTTC. This sequence encodes CASSSTVRETQYF.

This clonotype was found many times. V gene TRBV20-1 combines with J gene TRBJ2-1; D is undetermined. Between the trimmed V and J ends, which lost 1 base and 7 bases, there was a span of 5 bases. Germline values: CDR1 DFQATT, CDR2 SNEGSKA (reference sequence). The CDR3 loop spans 11 amino acids. The DNA of the CDR3 is TGCAGTGCTAGAGTACGGAATGAGCAGTTCTTC. Protein sequence: CSARVRNEQFF.

The chain uses TRBV6-2 or TRBV6-3 and TRBJ2-2, with 7 bases that match TRBD2. The CDR3 spans 15 residues. The trim removed 5 bases at V and 5 bases at J, leaving 8 bases unmatched. Germline V gene data show CDR1 as MNHEY and CDR2 as SVGEGT. The CDR3 coding sequence is TGTGCCAGCAGTAACGCAGCGGGACGAACCGGGGAGCTGTTTTTT. It specifies CASSNAAGRTGELFF.

In its sample, this clonotype was seen many times. This chain links TRBV12-3 or TRBV12-4 with TRBJ1-1, with D tentatively TRBD1 (6 bases). V was clipped by 5 bases and J by 1 base, with 11 bases between them. There are 14 residues in the CDR3. In nucleotides, the CDR3 is TGTGCCAGCAGTATTACAGGGAGGAACACTGAAGCTTTCTTT. Translating it yields CASSITGRNTEAFF.

This clonotype has at least ten counts. This chain joins TRBV20-1 and TRBJ2-7, with 10 bases identical to TRBD1. This CDR3 comprises 14 residues. V gave up 6 bases and J gave up 1 base; unmatched junction bases: 6. Germline CDR1 is DFQATT and CDR2 is SNEGSKA (reference sequence). The CDR3 region has the DNA TGCAGTGCAACGGGACAGGGGTTATCCTACGAGCAGTACTTC. This gives the protein CSATGQGLSYEQYF.

The chain uses TRBV10-3 and TRBJ2-3, with unresolved D. The CDR3 contains 14 residues. Between the trimmed V and J ends, which lost 8 bases and 6 bases, there was a span of 18 bases. From germline, CDR1 is ENHRY and CDR2 SYGVKD. In DNA form, the CDR3 reads TGTGCCATCGGCCCCGCCGGCCTCGGGGATACGCAGTATTTT. It translates to CAIGPAGLGDTQYF.

This clonotype was seen more than once but under ten times. This chain uses TRBV6-1 with TRBJ1-4, with D possibly TRBD1 on 5 matching bases. This CDR3 spans 14 amino acids. Trimming cost V 4 bases and J 4 bases, with 10 bases left between them. Germline assignment: CDR1 MNHNS and CDR2 SASEGT. The CDR3 nucleotides read TGTGCCAGCAGTGGGACCGGGGGTAATGAAAAACTGTTTTTT. It yields the protein CASSGTGGNEKLFF.

This sequence joins TRBV5-1 and TRBJ1-3; D call uncertain. Germline V gene data show CDR1 as SGHRS and CDR2 as YFSETQ. Trimming pared 1 base from V and 4 bases from J, leaving 15 bases between. The CDR3 length is 16 residues. The CDR3 bases are TGCGCCAGCAGCTTGTCTGGGCAAAGATCCGGAAACACCATATATTTT. Translated, it gives CASSLSGQRSGNTIYF.

This clonotype was observed a few times. The V call is TRBV20-1, the J call TRBJ2-1, with TRBD2 matching 8 bases. The V segment lost 5 bases and the J segment 6 bases; nucleotides outside the gene matches: 12. CDR1 and CDR2 (germline): DFQATT, SNEGSKA (reference sequence). The CDR3 loop spans 15 amino acids. The CDR3 coding sequence is TGCAGTGCTGACCCCAGCGGGGGACCGTCCAATGAGCAGTTCTTC. It yields the protein CSADPSGGPSNEQFF.

This clonotype was counted ten times or more. This chain uses TRBV29-1 with TRBJ2-1; D call uncertain. The CDR3 sequence is 15 residues long. CDR1 is SQVTM and CDR2 is ANQGSEA in the germline V gene. V dropped 1 base and J dropped 3 bases, with 13 bases sitting between them. The CDR3 DNA follows: TGCAGCGTTGAAGGAGGCTCCTCCCTCTACAATGAGCAGTTCTTC. Its translation: CSVEGGSSLYNEQFF.

J is TRBJ2-7 and V is TRBV11-2; 7 positions match TRBD1. J was trimmed by 2 bases and V by 3 bases; bases with no gene match: 7. CDR1 SGHAT and CDR2 FQNNGV come from the germline V gene. CDR3 length: 15 residues. The CDR3 is CASSFGTEPPYEQYV. The CDR3 DNA follows: TGTGCCAGCAGCTTCGGGACAGAGCCACCCTACGAGCAGTACGTC.

This clonotype showed up just a few times. The V call is TRBV29-1, the J call TRBJ2-3, with TRBD1 identical over 7 bases. The CDR3 length is 13 residues. The V gene end was trimmed by 6 bases and the J gene end by 0 bases; junction bases not matched to a gene: 3. CDR1 SQVTM and CDR2 ANQGSEA come from the germline V gene. The CDR3 DNA follows: TGCAGCGTCTCGGGACAGAGCACAGATACGCAGTATTTT. It is translated as CSVSGQSTDTQYF.

This chain links TRBV28 with TRBJ2-7; D possibly uses TRBD1 or TRBD2 (5 bases each). CDR1 and CDR2 from the germline V gene are MDHEN and SYDVKM. This CDR3 region has 13 residues. V lost 4 bases and J lost 4, with 11 bases in between. This CDR3 reads CASSWDGEYEQYF. CDR3 DNA sequence: TGTGCCAGCAGTTGGGACGGAGAGTACGAGCAGTACTTC. The full variable domain, its missing parts supplied by reference TRBV28 and TRBJ2-7, is DVKVTQSSRYLVKRTGEKVFLECVQDMDHENMFWYRQDPGLGLRLIYFSYDVKMKEKGDIPEGYSVSREKKERFSLILESASTNQTSMYLCASSWDGEYEQYFGPGTRLTVT.